This entry describes one TCR beta chain. The data are from a study of blood T cell repertoires in COVID-19. On the study more broadly: COVID-19 samples, acute and convalescent, were from the United States, Italy and Spain.

The data were produced by immunoSEQ multiplex PCR, yet TCRdb's version contains in-frame clones alone and is incomplete. The sample lists around 200,000 clones; about 90% were seen once. The sample comprised PBMCs or T cells enriched from blood (not recorded which). The sequence was collected from a woman in her forties or fifties in a cohort exposed to, infected with or recovered from COVID-19 (not recorded which).

CDR3 sequence reads: CASSLPTHPRDSKETQYF. The CDR3 bases are TGTGCCAGCAGTTTACCAACCCACCCCCGGGACAGCAAAGAGACCCAGTACTTC. The gene calls are TRBV28 and TRBJ2-5; 7 nucleotides match TRBD1. V was pared by 2 bases and J by 3 bases, with 15 bases of the junction left unmatched. The germline V gene has CDR1 MDHEN and CDR2 SYDVKM. The CDR3 totals 18 residues. Based on the CDR3 plus reference TRBV28 and TRBJ2-5, the full variable domain is DVKVTQSSRYLVKRTGEKVFLECVQDMDHENMFWYRQDPGLGLRLIYFSYDVKMKEKGDIPEGYSVSREKKERFSLILESASTNQTSMYLCASSLPTHPRDSKETQYFGPGTRLLVL.